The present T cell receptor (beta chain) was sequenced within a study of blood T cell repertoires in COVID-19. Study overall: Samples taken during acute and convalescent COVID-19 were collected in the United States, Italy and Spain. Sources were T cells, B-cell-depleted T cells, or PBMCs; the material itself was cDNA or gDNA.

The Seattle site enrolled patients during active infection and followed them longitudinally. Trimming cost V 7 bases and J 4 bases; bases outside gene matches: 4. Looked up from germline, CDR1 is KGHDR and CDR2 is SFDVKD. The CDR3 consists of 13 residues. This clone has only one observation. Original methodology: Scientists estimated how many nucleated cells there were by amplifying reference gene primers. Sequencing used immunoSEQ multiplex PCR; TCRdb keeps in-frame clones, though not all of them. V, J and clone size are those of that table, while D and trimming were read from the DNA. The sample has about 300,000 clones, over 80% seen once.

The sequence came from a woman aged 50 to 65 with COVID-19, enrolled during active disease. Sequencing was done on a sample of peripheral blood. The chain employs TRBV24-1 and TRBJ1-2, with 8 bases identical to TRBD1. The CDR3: CATSRDRIYGYTF. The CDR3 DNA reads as TGTGCCACCAGCAGGGACAGGATCTATGGCTACACCTTC.